This T cell receptor (beta chain) came from a study of blood T cell repertoires in COVID-19 (dated by TCRdb to about 2020). Some background on the complete study: Samples from collaborators originated in the United States, Italy and Spain and spanned both the acute and convalescent phases of COVID-19. The prospective study material was composed of cDNA or gDNA derived from T cells, B-cell-depleted T cells, or PBMCs. Subjects who had been exposed to COVID-19, were actively infected with it, or had recovered from it provided the deeply sampled blood TCRbeta repertoires that made up the dataset. A freely available public database, intended as a resource for researchers studying the immune response to SARS-CoV-2, is where the repertoires were released. The samples were drawn from the first 160 participants of the ongoing ImmuneRACE study and from some 1,300 subjects provided by 6 global collaborators. The sample metadata nearly always contained a de-identified subject ID, COVID-19 status, age in years and sex. Where HLA class I and class II types were available, the types were taken from metadata supplied by the sample provider, not from assay-based typing.

Each collaborating institution followed its own protocols to collect whole blood in K2EDTA tubes. For TCRbeta analysis, collaborator samples were shipped as frozen whole blood, as isolated PBMCs, or as DNA extracted from either sample type. The immunoSEQ Assay, a bias-controlled multiplex PCR, was used to amplify TCRbeta CDR3 regions from genomic DNA. In the source study's methods: The number of nucleated cells in each sample was estimated by amplification of reference gene primers within the assay. To quantify the absolute abundance of each unique TCRbeta CDR3 rearrangement, sequence reads were collapsed and filtered. For each sample, productive Simpson clonality was calculated as the square root of Simpson's diversity index over productive rearrangements. Sourced from immuneACCESS, this table was stored by TCRdb with only in-frame sequences that have V and J called. A share of the clones is absent; for the studies checked, an unresolved V gene accounts for under half, and the remainder has no known explanation. The V and J calls and the clone size are those of that table, but D and trimming were determined from the DNA. For this sample the table gives tens of thousands of clones, of which approximately 82% were detected only once. 7.6% of the sample rests with the top ten.

The CDR3 sequence holds 16 residues, the cysteine and phenylalanine included. Of the read, only the CDR3 DNA is kept; its 48 bases are in frame from base 1. The V end gives up 2 bases and the J end 2 bases, leaving 6 bases in the junction not matched to a gene. The germline V gene yields SNHLY for CDR1 and FYNNEI for CDR2. Summary of the overall study and its limitations: How much clinical and demographic metadata was included differed by source and by participant, and the metadata was provided uncurated.

Note on this clone: The clone's antigen remains unknown. No base quality values were provided; no much bigger clone lies one nucleotide off.

Input material: peripheral blood. The chain employs TRBV2 and TRBJ2-7, and 10 bases in between align with TRBD1. This receptor was obtained from a human donor in a cohort sampled during active COVID-19. This receptor carries the CDR3 CASSELTGQGTYEQYF. The DNA sequence reads TGTGCCAGCAGTGAACTAACGGGACAGGGGACCTACGAGCAGTACTTC.